The clone carrying this T cell receptor (beta chain) was recorded at least ten times. This sample was included in a study of T cell repertoires in cytomegalovirus infection. Trimming removed 5 bases from V and 0 bases from J, with 7 bases in between. This CDR3 region has 13 residues. Germline loops: CDR1 SGHTA, CDR2 FQGNSA. TCRdb called the reads again in MiXCR, with one record for every CDR3 protein. The sample has approximately 190,000 distinct CDR3 sequences, more than 9% seen once. Specimen: PBMCs. J is TRBJ1-1 and V is TRBV7-2; D remains ambiguous. The TCR comes from a human donor in good health (CMV status not recorded). Some clones in this sample may be carry-over from other donors' samples. CDR3 DNA: TGTGCCAGCAGCCCCACGGTGAACACTGAAGCTTTCTTT. This translates into CASSPTVNTEAFF.